These T cell receptor beta chains were read from a single sample in a study of tumor-infiltrating lymphocytes in localized non-small cell lung cancer. TCRdb's copy holds only in-frame clones and misses some; the assay was immunoSEQ multiplex PCR. The sample lists roughly 13,000 clones, about two thirds occurring once. The specimen was uninvolved lung tissue not adjacent to the tumor. The receptors were gathered from a human donor with non-small cell lung cancer. CDR3s include the opening cysteine and the closing phenylalanine or tryptophan. D genes are given only for firm matches. Size is omitted from some rows. Given values are once, few, many or a class for expanded clones.

size: .
J: TRBJ2-5
D: TRBD2
V: TRBV28
DNA: TGTGCCAGCAGTTTAACCCATAGCGGACTAGCGGGAGAGCAAGAGACCCAGTACTTC
CDR3: CASSLTHSGLAGEQETQYF

size: .
J: TRBJ2-7
D: TRBD1
V: TRBV5-8
DNA: TGTGCCAGCAGCACCCGACAGGGAAGCGAGCAGTACTTC
CDR3: CASSTRQGSEQYF

size: medium-sized
J: TRBJ1-1
D: .
V: TRBV5-1
DNA: TGCGCCAGCAGCTTGGGAGGGACGGTGGACATGAACACTGAAGCTTTCTTT
CDR3: CASSLGGTVDMNTEAFF

size: .
J: TRBJ2-5
D: .
V: TRBV7-2
DNA: TGTGCCAGCAGCGCGGGCCAGGGGGGGGTCCAAGAGACCCAGTACTTC
CDR3: CASSAGQGGVQETQYF

size: .
J: TRBJ2-4
D: TRBD1
V: TRBV2
DNA: TGTGCCAGCAGTAGTAAGGGACAGGGGAATCCCGGGGCCAAAAACATTCAGTACTTC
CDR3: CASSSKGQGNPGAKNIQYF

size: .
J: TRBJ2-2
D: .
V: TRBV15
DNA: TGTGCCACCAGCAGATTGCGGTTCGGAGGGGGGCCGAACACCGGGGAGCTGTTTTTT
CDR3: CATSRLRFGGGPNTGELFF

size: .
J: TRBJ1-5
D: .
V: TRBV4-3
DNA: TGCGCCAGCAGCCAAGATCATGGTAATCAGCCCCAGCATTTT
CDR3: CASSQDHGNQPQHF

size: .
J: TRBJ2-7
D: .
V: TRBV25-1
DNA: TGTGCCAGCCAAGACCCACAGTTCGCCTACGAGCAGTACTTC
CDR3: CASQDPQFAYEQYF

size: .
J: TRBJ2-3
D: .
V: TRBV28
DNA: TGTGCCAGCAGCAGGGGAGATACGCAGTATTTT
CDR3: CASSRGDTQYF

size: few
J: TRBJ2-7
D: .
V: TRBV27
DNA: TGTGCCAGCAGATCCTTTGGGGGAGGGGGCGAGCAGTACTTC
CDR3: CASRSFGGGGEQYF